This entry describes one TCR beta chain. Its antigen is currently unknown. CDR1 is MDHEN and CDR2 is SYDVKM in the germline V gene. V lost 5 bases and J lost 4, with 20 bases in between. The CDR3 extends over 17 amino acids. Selected positively for CCR7 and CD45RO-negative, naive CD8 cells excluded terminally differentiated effector memory CD45RA+ cells. This specimen belongs to a study of shared clonotypes between healthy human individuals. Background on the study: The plates for each donor numbered three CD4 naive, three CD4 memory, two CD8 naive and one CD8 memory. Study-wide results and limits: Naive subsets typically showed greater estimated richness than memory subsets.

In the authors' workflow: In the immunoSEQ data, sequences were junction-only and lacked quality scores, so filtering differed. The data were produced by immunoSEQ multiplex PCR, yet TCRdb's version contains in-frame clones alone and is incomplete. From that table come the V and J calls and clone size; the DNA was used to work out D and trimming. The sample includes about 2.2 million clones, under 95% of them seen just once. This chain links TRBV28 with TRBJ2-2; D remains unclear. The sample taken for sequencing was naive CD8+ T cells from PBMCs. This sequence originates from a man between 18 and 35 years old in good health. Some clones in this sample may be carry-over from other donors' samples. In nucleotides, the CDR3 is TGTGCCAGCAGTCTACCTTGGACCAGAAAAACCACCGGGGAGCTGTTTTTT. Amino acids: CASSLPWTRKTTGELFF.